Detailed here is one T cell receptor beta chain. This specimen comes from a study of shared clonotypes between healthy human individuals. Study in general: Used for every donor were three CD4 naive, three CD4 memory, two CD8 naive and one CD8 memory plate.

Repertoires were generated with immunoSEQ multiplex PCR, while TCRdb's copy carries only in-frame clones and drops some. The sample shows hundreds of thousands of clones, 74% of them seen only once. Donors comprised only Caucasian adults living in Nashville, Tennessee. CD4+ cell separation produced CD45RA+ naive and CD45RA-negative memory subsets. The sequenced material came from memory CD4+ T cells sorted from blood. The sample's subset: CD45RA-negative fraction. The TCR comes from a young woman in good health.

CDR3 loop: CASSQQGYSGANVLTF. As DNA, the CDR3 is TGTGCCAGCAGCCAACAGGGATACTCTGGGGCCAACGTCCTGACTTTC. V gene TRBV28 combines with J gene TRBJ2-6, with a possible D match to TRBD1 (6 bases). V lost 6 bases to trimming and J lost 0 bases, with 12 bases between them. CDR3 length: 16 amino acids. The germline gives CDR1 MDHEN, CDR2 SYDVKM.